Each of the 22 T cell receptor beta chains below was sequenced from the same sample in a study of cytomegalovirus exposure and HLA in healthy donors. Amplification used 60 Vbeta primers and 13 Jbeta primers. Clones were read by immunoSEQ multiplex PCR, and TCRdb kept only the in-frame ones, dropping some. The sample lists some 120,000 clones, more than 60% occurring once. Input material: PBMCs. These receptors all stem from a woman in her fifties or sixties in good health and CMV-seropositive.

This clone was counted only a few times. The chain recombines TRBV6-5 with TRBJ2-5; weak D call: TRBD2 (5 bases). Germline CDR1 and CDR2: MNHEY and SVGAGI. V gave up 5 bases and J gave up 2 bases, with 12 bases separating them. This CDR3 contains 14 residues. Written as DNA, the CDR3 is TGTGCCAGCAGTCCCCAACTAGGTCAAGAGACCCAGTACTTC. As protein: CASSPQLGQETQYF.

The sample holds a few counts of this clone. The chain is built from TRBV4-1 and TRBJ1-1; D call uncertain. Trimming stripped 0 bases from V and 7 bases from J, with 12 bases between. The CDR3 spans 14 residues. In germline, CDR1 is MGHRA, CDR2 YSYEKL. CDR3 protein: CASSQDGRHVEAFF. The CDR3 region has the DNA TGCGCCAGCAGCCAAGATGGAAGACACGTTGAAGCTTTCTTT.

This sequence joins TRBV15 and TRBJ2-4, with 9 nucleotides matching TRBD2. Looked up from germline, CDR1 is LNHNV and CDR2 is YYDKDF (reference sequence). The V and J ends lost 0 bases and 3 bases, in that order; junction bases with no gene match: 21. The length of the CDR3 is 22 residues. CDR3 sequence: CATSRDRASGGTWGIFKNIQYF. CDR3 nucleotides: TGTGCCACCAGCAGAGATCGAGCCAGCGGGGGGACCTGGGGTATATTCAAAAACATTCAGTACTTC.

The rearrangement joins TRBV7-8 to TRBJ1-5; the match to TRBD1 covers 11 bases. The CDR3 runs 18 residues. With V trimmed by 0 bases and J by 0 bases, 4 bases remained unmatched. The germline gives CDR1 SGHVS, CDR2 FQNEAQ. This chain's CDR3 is CASSLARTGGFSNQPQHF. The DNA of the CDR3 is TGTGCCAGCAGCTTAGCCCGGACAGGGGGCTTTAGCAATCAGCCCCAGCATTTT.

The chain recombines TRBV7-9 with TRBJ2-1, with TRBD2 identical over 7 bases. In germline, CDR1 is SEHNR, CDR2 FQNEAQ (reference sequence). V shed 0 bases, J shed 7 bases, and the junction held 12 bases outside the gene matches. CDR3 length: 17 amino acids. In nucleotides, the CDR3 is TGTGCCAGCAGCTTAGCGGGAGGGCCTCGGGTGTGGAATGAGCAGTTCTTC. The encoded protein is CASSLAGGPRVWNEQFF.

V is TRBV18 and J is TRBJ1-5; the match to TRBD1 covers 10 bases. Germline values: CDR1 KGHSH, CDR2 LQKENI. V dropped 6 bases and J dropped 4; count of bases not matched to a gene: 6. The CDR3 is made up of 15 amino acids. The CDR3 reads CASSLMGQGNQPQHF. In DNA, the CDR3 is TGTGCCAGCTCCCTCATGGGACAGGGGAATCAGCCCCAGCATTTT. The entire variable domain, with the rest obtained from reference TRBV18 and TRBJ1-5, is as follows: NAGVMQNPRHLVRRRGQEARLRCSPMKGHSHVYWYRQLPEEGLKFMVYLQKENIIDESGMPKERFSAEFPKEGPSILRIQQVVRGDSAAYFCASSLMGQGNQPQHFGDGTRLSIL.

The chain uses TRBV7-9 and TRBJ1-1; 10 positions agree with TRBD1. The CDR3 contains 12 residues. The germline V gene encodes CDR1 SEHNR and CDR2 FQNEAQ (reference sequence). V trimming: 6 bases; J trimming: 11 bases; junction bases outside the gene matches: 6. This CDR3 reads CASRWDRGQAFF. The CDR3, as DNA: TGTGCCAGCAGGTGGGACAGGGGACAGGCTTTCTTT.

CDR3 nucleotide sequence: TGTGCCAGCAGCCGTGGGGGACAGCATTACTACACCTTC. This codes for CASSRGGQHYYTF. The V call is TRBV7-8, the J call TRBJ1-2, with 7 bases fitting TRBD1. Germline-derived CDR1 and CDR2 are SGHVS and FQNEAQ. The trim removed 5 bases at V and 10 bases at J, leaving 10 bases unmatched. CDR3 length: 13 residues.

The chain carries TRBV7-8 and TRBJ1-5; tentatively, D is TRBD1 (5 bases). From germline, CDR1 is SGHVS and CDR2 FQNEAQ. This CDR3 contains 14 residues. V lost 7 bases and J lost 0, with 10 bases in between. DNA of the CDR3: TGTGCCAGCACCCCGGACACTAGCAATCAGCCCCAGCATTTT. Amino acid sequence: CASTPDTSNQPQHF.

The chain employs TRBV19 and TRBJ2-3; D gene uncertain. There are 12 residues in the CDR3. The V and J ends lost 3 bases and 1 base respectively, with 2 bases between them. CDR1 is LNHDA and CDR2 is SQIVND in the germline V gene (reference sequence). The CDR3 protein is CASSIGTDTQYF. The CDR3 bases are TGTGCCAGTAGTATCGGCACAGATACGCAGTATTTT. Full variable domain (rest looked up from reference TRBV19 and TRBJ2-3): DGGITQSPKYLFRKEGQNVTLSCEQNLNHDAMYWYRQDPGQGLRLIYYSQIVNDFQKGDIAEGYSVSREKKESFPLTVTSAQKNPTAFYLCASSIGTDTQYFGPGTRLTVL.

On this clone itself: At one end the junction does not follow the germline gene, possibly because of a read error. The CDR3 DNA sequence: TGTGCTAGCAGCCCCCTGCGGCGTGCAGTGATGAAGACGAACGCTGAAGCTTTCTTT. This codes for CASSPLRRAVMKTNAEAFF. This chain joins TRBV7-7 and TRBJ1-1, with D uncertain. CDR1 is SSHAT and CDR2 is FNYEAQ in the germline V gene (reference sequence). CDR3 length: 19 amino acids.

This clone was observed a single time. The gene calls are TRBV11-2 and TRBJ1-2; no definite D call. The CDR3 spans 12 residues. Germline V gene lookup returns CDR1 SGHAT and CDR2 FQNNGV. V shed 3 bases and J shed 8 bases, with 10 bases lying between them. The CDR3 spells CASSFEGRGYTF. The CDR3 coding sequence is TGTGCCAGCAGCTTTGAGGGTCGAGGCTACACCTTC. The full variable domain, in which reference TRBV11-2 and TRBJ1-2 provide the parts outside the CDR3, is EAGVAQSPRYKIIEKRQSVAFWCNPISGHATLYWYQQILGQGPKLLIQFQNNGVVDDSQLPKDRFSAERLKGVDSTLKIQPAKLEDSAVYLCASSFEGRGYTFGSGTRLTVV.

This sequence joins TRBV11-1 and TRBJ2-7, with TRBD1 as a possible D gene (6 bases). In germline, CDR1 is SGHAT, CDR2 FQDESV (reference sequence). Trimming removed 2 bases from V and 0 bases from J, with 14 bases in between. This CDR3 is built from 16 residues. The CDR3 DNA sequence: TGTGCCAGCAGCTTAATTCCGGGACAATACTCCTACGAGCAGTACTTC. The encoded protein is CASSLIPGQYSYEQYF.

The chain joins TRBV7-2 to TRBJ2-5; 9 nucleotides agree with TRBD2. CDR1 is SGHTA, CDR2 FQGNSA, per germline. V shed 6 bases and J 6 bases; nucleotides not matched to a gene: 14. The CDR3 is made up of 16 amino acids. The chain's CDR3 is CASSRGGRAGDQTQYF. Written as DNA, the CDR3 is TGTGCCAGCAGTCGAGGCGGGAGGGCCGGGGATCAGACCCAGTACTTC.

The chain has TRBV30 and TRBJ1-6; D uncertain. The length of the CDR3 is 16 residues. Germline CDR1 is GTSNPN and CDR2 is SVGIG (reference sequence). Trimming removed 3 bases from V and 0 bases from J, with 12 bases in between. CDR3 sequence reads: CAWRSQTTSYNSPLHF. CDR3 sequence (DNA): TGTGCCTGGAGGTCTCAGACAACCTCCTATAATTCACCCCTCCACTTT. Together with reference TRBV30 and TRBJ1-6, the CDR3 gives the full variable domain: SQTIHQWPATLVQPVGSPLSLECTVEGTSNPNLYWYRQAAGRGLQLLFYSVGIGQISSEVPQNLSASRPQDRQFILSSKKLLLSDSGFYLCAWRSQTTSYNSPLHFGNGTRLTVT.

This CDR3 is CATSRDSVRGTDGYTF. The CDR3 DNA follows: TGTGCCACCAGCAGAGATTCGGTCCGGGGGACGGATGGCTACACCTTC. The V gene is TRBV15, the J gene TRBJ1-2; a possible D gene is TRBD1 (5 bases). Germline loops: CDR1 LNHNV, CDR2 YYDKDF (reference sequence). The CDR3 has 16 residues. Trimming removed 0 bases at V and 6 bases at J, with 17 bases between. Drawing the rest from reference TRBV15 and TRBJ1-2, the complete variable domain is DAMVIQNPRYQVTQFGKPVTLSCSQTLNHNVMYWYQQKSSQAPKLLFHYYDKDFNNEADTPDNFQSRRPNTSFCFLDIRSPGLGDTAMYLCATSRDSVRGTDGYTFGSGTRLTVV.

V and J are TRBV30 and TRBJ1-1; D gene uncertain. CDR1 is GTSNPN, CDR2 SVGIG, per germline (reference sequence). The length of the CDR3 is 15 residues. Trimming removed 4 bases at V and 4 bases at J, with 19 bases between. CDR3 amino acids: CAWTRPGSLSTEAFF. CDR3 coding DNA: TGTGCCTGGACCCGACCGGGGTCCTTGTCCACTGAAGCTTTCTTT.

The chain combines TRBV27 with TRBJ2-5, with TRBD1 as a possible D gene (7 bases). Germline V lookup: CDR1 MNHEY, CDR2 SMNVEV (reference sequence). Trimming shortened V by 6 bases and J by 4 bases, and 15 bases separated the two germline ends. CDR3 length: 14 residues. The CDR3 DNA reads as TGTGCCAGCAGCCTTTATCAGGGGGGAGAGACCCAGTACTTC. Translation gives CASSLYQGGETQYF.

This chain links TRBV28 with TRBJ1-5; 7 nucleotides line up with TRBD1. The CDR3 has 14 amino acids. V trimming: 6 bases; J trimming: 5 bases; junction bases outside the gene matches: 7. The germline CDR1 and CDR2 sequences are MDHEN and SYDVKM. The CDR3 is CASSPDRAYQPQHF. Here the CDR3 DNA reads TGTGCCAGCAGCCCAGACAGGGCCTATCAGCCCCAGCATTTT.

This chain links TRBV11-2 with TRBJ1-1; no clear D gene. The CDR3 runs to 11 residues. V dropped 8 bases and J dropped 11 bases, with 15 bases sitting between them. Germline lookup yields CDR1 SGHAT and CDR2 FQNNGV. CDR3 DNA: TGTGCCAGCGGAGGGCGCCCAGCCGCTTTCTTT. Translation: CASGGRPAAFF.

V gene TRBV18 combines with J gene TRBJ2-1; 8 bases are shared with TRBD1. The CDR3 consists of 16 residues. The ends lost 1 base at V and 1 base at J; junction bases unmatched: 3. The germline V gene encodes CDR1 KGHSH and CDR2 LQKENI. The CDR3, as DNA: TGTGCCAGCTCACCACAAGGACAGGGTTCCTACAATGAGCAGTTCTTC. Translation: CASSPQGQGSYNEQFF.

This chain's CDR3 is CASSQDPGTGYGYTF. In DNA form, the CDR3 reads TGCGCCAGCAGCCAAGATCCCGGGACAGGCTATGGCTACACCTTC. V and J are TRBV4-3 and TRBJ1-2; 8 bases agree with TRBD1. The CDR3 totals 15 residues. CDR1 and CDR2 from the germline V gene are LGHNA and YSLEER. Trimming cost V 0 bases and J 4 bases; bases outside gene matches: 4.